The source of this T cell receptor (beta chain) is a study of cytomegalovirus exposure and HLA in healthy donors (dated by TCRdb to 2016 to 2017). Looking at the study overall: The roughly 670 repertoires of the first cohort and the approximately 130 validation repertoires were produced on the same platform, according to a later analysis. The study aimed to test whether signatures of past pathogen exposure could be identified by cataloging public T cell receptors. In addition to the first cohort of approximately 650 subjects, a separate validation cohort of 120 different subjects was used. To predict cytomegalovirus infection status, the study brought together high-throughput TCR immunosequencing, statistical association of individual TCRs with disease status, and machine learning. What the research found in general, with its limitations: All 130 or so repertoires were used to score co-occurrence in the validation cohort in a later analysis, because that analysis had no HLA typing for the cohort. Of the cluster scores, approximately 95% were above 0 in a later analysis, which found that TCRs clustered in the first cohort also tended to co-occur in the 95 to 150 validation repertoires. A total of 150 to 200 TCR beta chains were listed by the study as associated with cytomegalovirus. A few of the identified cytomegalovirus-associated TCR beta chains were confirmed in vitro to be specific for cytomegalovirus antigens. It was suggested by the authors that the approach could potentially be generalized to other disease states and immunological phenotypes. The classifier was reported to diagnose cytomegalovirus status with high specificity and sensitivity in both the original cohort and the validation cohort. Most TCR sequences were seen in very few donors, while some public TCRs were found in many individuals.

Donors formed part of the validation cohort, which comprised 95 to 150 subjects and was distinct from the first cohort of under 850 subjects. As to this clone: The clone's antigen remains unknown. No much larger clone exists at a distance of one base, and base qualities are not known.

In the germline V gene, CDR1 corresponds to MDHEN and CDR2 to SYDVKM. Clipping removes 4 bases from V and 5 bases from J, with 14 as the unmatched junction base count. The CDR3 runs 17 residues from the cysteine to the phenylalanine. The CDR3 DNA has 51 bases and is translated from base 1. Libraries were made using the immunoSEQ multiplex PCR assay. The paper's processing steps were these. To diagnose cytomegalovirus status from the catalog of TCR beta chain sequences, a statistical classification framework was built. TCRdb stores this immuneACCESS table with in-frame sequences only. Part of the clones is absent; in the studies checked, under half of the shortfall reflects unresolved V genes, and no reason is known for the rest. From that table come the V and J calls and clone size; the DNA was used to work out D and trimming. The sample data list 160,000 or so clones, and 88% of these were observed just once. Around 3% of the sample rests with the top ten.

Sequencing was performed on PBMCs. This sequence uses TRBV28 and TRBJ1-2; 9 central nucleotides agree with TRBD1. This receptor was obtained from a man between 18 and 29 years old in good health and CMV-seronegative. The CDR3 reads CASSSIASGQGSYGYTF. The nucleotide sequence reads TGTGCCAGCAGTTCAATCGCGTCAGGACAGGGGAGTTATGGCTACACCTTC.